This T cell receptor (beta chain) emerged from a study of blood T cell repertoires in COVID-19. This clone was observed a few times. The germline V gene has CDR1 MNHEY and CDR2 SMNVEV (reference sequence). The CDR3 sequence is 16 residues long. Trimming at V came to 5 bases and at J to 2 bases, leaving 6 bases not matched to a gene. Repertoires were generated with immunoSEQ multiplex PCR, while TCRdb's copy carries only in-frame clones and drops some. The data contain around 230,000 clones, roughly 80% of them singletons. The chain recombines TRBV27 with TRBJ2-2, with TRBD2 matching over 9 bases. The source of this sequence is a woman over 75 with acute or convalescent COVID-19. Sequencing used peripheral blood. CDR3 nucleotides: TGTGCCAGCAGTCACGGCGGGAGGGCTAACACCGGGGAGCTGTTTTTT. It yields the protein CASSHGGRANTGELFF.